Detailed here is one T cell receptor (beta chain). The sample comes from a study of blood T cell repertoires in COVID-19. Background on the study: Both acute and convalescent COVID-19 samples were obtained from the United States, Italy and Spain. PBMCs, B-cell-depleted T cells, or T cells provided the cDNA or gDNA that made up the material.

Authors' processing steps: Estimated nucleated cell counts came from reference gene primer amplification. Measured with immunoSEQ multiplex PCR; TCRdb has only the in-frame clones, and not every one. The V and J calls and clone size come from that table; D and trimming were worked out from the DNA. This sample has approximately 100,000 clones, with almost 90% found just once. The specimen was peripheral blood. The receptor was isolated from a human donor in a cohort sampled during active COVID-19.

The CDR3: CASSWGSGRRETQYF. The CDR3 DNA is TGTGCCAGCAGCTGGGGGAGCGGGAGACGAGAGACCCAGTACTTC. The rearrangement joins TRBV5-5 to TRBJ2-5; 8 bases fit TRBD2. V gave up 3 bases and J gave up 4 bases; unmatched junction bases: 8. The CDR3 is 15 amino acids. Germline V CDR1 and CDR2: SGHKS, YYEKEE (reference sequence).